Following are 8 T cell receptor beta chains from one sample sequenced in a study of beta chain features in type 1 diabetes. Study results and caveats: In every one of the four CD4+ subsets, TCRB CDR3s were moderately but significantly shorter in Type 1 diabetes patients.

TCRB transcripts that were expressed got sequenced, as all of the isolated RNA had been reverse transcribed. TCRdb keeps only in-frame clones here, not all; method: immunoSEQ multiplex PCR. The sample includes some 270,000 clones, approximately 10% of them seen just once. These receptors lack a known antigen. Input material: naive CD4+ T cells from blood. The origin of the receptors is a man younger than 40 with type 1 diabetes.

The V and J genes are TRBV7-9 and TRBJ2-3, with 10 bases fitting TRBD1. Germline V lookup: CDR1 SEHNR, CDR2 FQNEAQ (reference sequence). Trimming took 5 bases from V and 5 from J; bases not matched to a gene: 7. The CDR3 is made up of 15 amino acids. CDR3: CASSVRQGAGDTQYF. The DNA of the CDR3 is TGTGCCAGCAGCGTCCGACAGGGGGCCGGAGATACGCAGTATTTT.

The chain combines TRBV4-1 with TRBJ2-2; D might be TRBD2 (6 bases). Germline V gives CDR1 MGHRA, CDR2 YSYEKL. CDR3 size: 15 residues. Trimming shortened V by 4 bases and J by 9 bases, and 18 bases separated the two germline ends. The CDR3 nucleotides read TGCGCCAGCAGCCCCTATGGGGGGTCTAACCGGGAGCTGTTTTTT. As protein: CASSPYGGSNRELFF.

This rearrangement joins TRBV13 to TRBJ1-1; 7 bases map to TRBD1. This CDR3 is 15 amino acids long. Germline CDR1 is PRHDT and CDR2 is FYEKMQ (reference sequence). Germline trimming cut 5 bases from V and 5 bases from J; bases unmatched to any gene: 11. The CDR3 coding sequence is TGTGCCAGCAGCCCCCGCCCGCCGACAGGGACTGAAGCTTTCTTT. It is translated as CASSPRPPTGTEAFF.

The chain has TRBV7-9 and TRBJ2-3; a possible D gene is TRBD2 (7 bases). CDR1 and CDR2 (germline): SEHNR, FQNEAQ (reference sequence). V lost 5 bases and J 5 bases, leaving 17 bases between the germline ends. The CDR3 consists of 15 residues. The CDR3 sequence: CASSQGAGAGDTQYF. Here the CDR3 DNA reads TGTGCCAGCAGCCAAGGGGCGGGGGCTGGAGATACGCAGTATTTT. The complete variable domain, with remaining parts taken from reference TRBV7-9 and TRBJ2-3, reads DTGVSQNPRHKITKRGQNVTFRCDPISEHNRLYWYRQTLGQGPEFLTYFQNEAQLEKSRLLSDRFSAERPKGSFSTLEIQRTEQGDSAMYLCASSQGAGAGDTQYFGPGTRLTVL.

This clone came up a few times. This rearrangement joins TRBV7-2 to TRBJ2-7; 12 bases line up with TRBD2. The CDR3 has 16 residues. V dropped 4 bases and J dropped 5; count of bases not matched to a gene: 9. Germline loops: CDR1 SGHTA, CDR2 FQGNSA. This chain's CDR3 is CASSSFLAGGRNEQYF. CDR3 in DNA: TGTGCCAGCAGCTCCTTTCTAGCGGGGGGGCGGAACGAGCAGTACTTC.

V usage is TRBV10-3 and J usage is TRBJ2-7; TRBD1 matches at 7 bases. CDR3 length: 15 residues. Germline V gene sequence: CDR1 ENHRY, CDR2 SYGVKD. V was pared by 0 bases and J by 2 bases, with 4 bases of the junction left unmatched. The CDR3 DNA is TGTGCCATCAGTGAGTCGACGGGACAGACCTACGAGCAGTACTTC. Translating gives CAISESTGQTYEQYF.

J is TRBJ1-4 and V is TRBV2; a possible D gene is TRBD1 (5 bases). V lost 7 bases and J 6 bases, leaving 9 bases between the germline ends. The CDR3 covers 12 residues. From germline, CDR1 is SNHLY and CDR2 FYNNEI. The CDR3 DNA reads as TGTGCCAGCACCCGACAGCATGAAAAACTGTTTTTT. Translation: CASTRQHEKLFF.

This clone occurred a few times. This chain joins TRBV9 and TRBJ2-2, with 12 bases matching TRBD2. The germline gives CDR1 SGDLS, CDR2 YYNGEE. With 4 bases clipped from V and 7 bases from J, the junction kept 11 bases outside the gene matches. This CDR3 is built from 17 residues. The DNA for the CDR3 is TGTGCCAGCAGCTTGGAGGCTAGCGGGGGGGCCGGCGGGGAGCTGTTTTTT. Protein: CASSLEASGGAGGELFF. Using reference TRBV9 and TRBJ2-2 for the parts outside the CDR3, the full variable domain is DSGVTQTPKHLITATGQRVTLRCSPRSGDLSVYWYQQSLDQGLQFLIQYYNGEERAKGNILERFSAQQFPDLHSELNLSSLELGDSALYFCASSLEASGGAGGELFFGEGSRLTVL.